The text below deals with one T cell receptor beta chain. The V and J ends lost 4 bases and 1 base respectively, with 4 bases between them. The CDR3 length is 11 residues. Germline CDR1 SQVTM, CDR2 ANQGSEA. This record comes from a study of blood T cell repertoires in COVID-19. In the study overall: T cells, B-cell-depleted T cells, or PBMCs supplied cDNA or gDNA.

Authors' analysis steps: Counts of nucleated cells, estimated from reference gene primer amplification, were obtained. Data came from immunoSEQ multiplex PCR; TCRdb stores just in-frame clones and leaves some out. V and J calls and clone size are as listed in that table; D and trimming were resolved from the DNA. The sample has around 140,000 clones; around 90% are singletons. The sample taken for sequencing was PBMCs or T cells enriched from blood (not recorded which). This TCR was sampled from a middle-aged woman who had been exposed to COVID-19. The chain recombines TRBV29-1 with TRBJ1-1, with D uncertain. The CDR3 spells CSVARNTEAFF. The CDR3 DNA is TGCAGCGTTGCGAGGAACACTGAAGCTTTCTTT.